This T cell receptor (beta chain) was retrieved from a study of T cells in Graves' hyperthyroidism and ophthalmopathy. This clonotype has at least ten counts. Its specificity is not known. General study findings and limits: The model's output predicted ophthalmopathy at a median of 6.5 months prior to onset. Researchers found most expanded thyroid clonotypes above 0.001 in blood as well.

RNA transcripts were the template for amplifying TCR beta CDR3 regions. Primed by the HTBI set, a first-round RT-PCR was run on the TCR CDR3. Each CDR3 protein gets one entry after TCRdb re-called the multiplex PCR reads with MiXCR. The table lists 360,000 or so distinct CDR3 sequences, over 12% of them singletons. This clonotype was sampled from a woman aged 60-75 years with Graves' ophthalmopathy. What was sequenced was blood.

CDR3 nucleotide sequence: TGTGCCAGCTCACCAGGGATCACAGATACGCAGTATTTT. This codes for CASSPGITDTQYF. The chain has TRBV18 and TRBJ2-3; no definite D call. Germline CDR1 and CDR2: KGHSH and LQKENI. The CDR3 has 13 amino acids. Trimming pared 2 bases from V and 2 bases from J, leaving 5 bases between. Supplemented by reference TRBV18 and TRBJ2-3, the full variable domain reads NAGVMQNPRHLVRRRGQEARLRCSPMKGHSHVYWYRQLPEEGLKFMVYLQKENIIDESGMPKERFSAEFPKEGPSILRIQQVVRGDSAAYFCASSPGITDTQYFGPGTRLTVL.